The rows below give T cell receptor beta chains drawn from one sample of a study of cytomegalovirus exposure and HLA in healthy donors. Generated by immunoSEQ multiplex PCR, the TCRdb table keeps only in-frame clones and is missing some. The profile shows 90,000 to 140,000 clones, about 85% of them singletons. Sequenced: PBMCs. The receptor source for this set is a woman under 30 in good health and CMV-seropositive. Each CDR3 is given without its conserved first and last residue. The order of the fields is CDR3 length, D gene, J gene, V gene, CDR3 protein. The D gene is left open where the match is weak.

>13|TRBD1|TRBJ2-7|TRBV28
ASSTYRGSSYEQY
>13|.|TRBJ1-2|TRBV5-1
ASSLAGSYAGGYT
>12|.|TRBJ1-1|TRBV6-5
ASSYSFQGGEAF
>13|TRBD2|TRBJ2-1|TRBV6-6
ASRIGTSGNNEQF
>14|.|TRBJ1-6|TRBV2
ASRGPLSSYNSPLH
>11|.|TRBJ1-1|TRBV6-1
ASTEGESTEAF
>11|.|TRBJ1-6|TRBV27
ASSTRQNSPLH
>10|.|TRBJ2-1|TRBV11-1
ASSAWEDEQF
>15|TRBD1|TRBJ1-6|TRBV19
ASNAKRTGTVNSPLH
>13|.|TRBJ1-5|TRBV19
ASSIGNSPSQPQH
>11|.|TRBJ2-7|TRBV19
ASSAGSSYEQY
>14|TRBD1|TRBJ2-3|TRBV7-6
ASSLGTGGSTDTQY
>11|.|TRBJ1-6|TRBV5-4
ASSLDLYSPLH
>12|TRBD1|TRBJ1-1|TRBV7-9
ASSFGTANTEAF
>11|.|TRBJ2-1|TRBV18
ASSPREPDEQF
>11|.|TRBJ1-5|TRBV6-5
ASSVNSNQPQH
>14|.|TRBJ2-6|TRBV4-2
ASSQQGHSGANVLT
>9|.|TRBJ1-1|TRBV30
AWSGHEAAF
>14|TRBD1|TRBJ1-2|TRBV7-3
ASSSTAGTGGGGYT
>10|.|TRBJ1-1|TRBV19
ASTSGGTEAF
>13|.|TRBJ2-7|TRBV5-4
ASSLAVAGAGEQY
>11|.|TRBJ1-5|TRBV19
ASETGMKQPQH
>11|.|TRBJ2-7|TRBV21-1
ASSKDSSYEQY
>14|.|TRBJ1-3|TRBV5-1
ASSVGTPSSGNTIY
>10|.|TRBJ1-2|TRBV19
ASTRGARGYT
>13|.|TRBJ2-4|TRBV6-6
ASSYEQLAKNIQY
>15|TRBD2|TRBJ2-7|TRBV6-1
ASSEGLETSGWYEQY
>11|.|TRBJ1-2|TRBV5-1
ASSLGASYGYT
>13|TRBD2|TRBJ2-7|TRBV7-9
ATLTRREGLYEQY
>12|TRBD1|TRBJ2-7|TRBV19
ASSIGTGVGEQY
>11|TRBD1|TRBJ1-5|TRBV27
ASSQGALQPQH
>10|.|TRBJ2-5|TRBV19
ASSTTKETQY
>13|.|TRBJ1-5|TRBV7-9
ASSLGTVDNQPQH
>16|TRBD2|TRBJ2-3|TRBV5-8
ASSSGTSGRASTDTQY
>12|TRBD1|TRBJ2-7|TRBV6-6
ASSYWTGTYEQY
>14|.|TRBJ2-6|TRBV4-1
ASSRVTGSGANVLT
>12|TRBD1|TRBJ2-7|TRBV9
ASSVSGTGFEQY
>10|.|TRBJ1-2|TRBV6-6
ASRRERYGYT
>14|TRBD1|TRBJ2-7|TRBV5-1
ASREQGAVATYEQY
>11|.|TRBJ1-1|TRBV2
ASSAGDNTEAF
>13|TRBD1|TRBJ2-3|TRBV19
ASNTRDRVIDTQY
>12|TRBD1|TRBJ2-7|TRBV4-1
ASSLNRGEWEQY
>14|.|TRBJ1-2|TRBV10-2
ASRGEAGANVYGYT
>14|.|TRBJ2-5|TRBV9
ASSVARTAGRETQY
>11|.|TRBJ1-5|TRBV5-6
ASSLGSGQPQH
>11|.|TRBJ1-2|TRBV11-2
ASSLRGWHGYT
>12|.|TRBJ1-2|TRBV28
ATTLGQSNYGYT
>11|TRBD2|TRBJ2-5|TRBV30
AWALAGVETQY
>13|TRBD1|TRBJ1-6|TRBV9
ASSVAGTGESPLH
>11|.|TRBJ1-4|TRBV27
NTFAVVSEKLF
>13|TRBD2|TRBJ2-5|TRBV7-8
ASSLEFPSGETQY
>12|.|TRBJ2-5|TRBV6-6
ASTQTGSWETQY
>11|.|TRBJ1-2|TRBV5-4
ASSTGQNYGYT
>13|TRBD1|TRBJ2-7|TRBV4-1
ASGKNQGADYEQY